A selection of T cell receptor beta chains follows, all from one sample in a study of regulatory T cells in long-lasting Graves disease. One entry per CDR3 protein, called by TCRdb with MiXCR from the multiplex PCR reads. The sample lists roughly 400,000 distinct CDR3 sequences, roughly 21% occurring once. The sample was peripheral blood mononuclear cells (PBMCs), taken when the disease was refractory, from a patient treated with antithyroid drugs. These receptors all stem from a female donor with Graves disease. Each CDR3 is given with its conserved first and last residue. Clone size is shown for a subset of rows, as once, few, many or a class of expanded clone.

>TRBV19|-|TRBJ2-7
CASSIGLAGEDEQYF
>TRBV7-9|many|TRBJ2-7
CASSLVGDEQYF
>TRBV6-1|many|TRBJ1-1
CASSRDIITEAFF
>TRBV20-1|few|TRBJ1-5
CSASREHQPQHF
>TRBV7-2|-|TRBJ2-7
CAGSRGTASYEQYF
>TRBV7-9|many|TRBJ1-1
CASSSRDMNTEAFF
>TRBV5-4|many|TRBJ2-5
CASSLDPGETQYF
>TRBV7-9|many|TRBJ2-5
CASSPGQGFEETQYF
>TRBV15|many|TRBJ2-5
CATSRGDYGRETQYF
>TRBV20-1|many|TRBJ1-3
CSARTSGNTIYF
>TRBV19|few|TRBJ1-1
CASKEAGNQAFF
>TRBV5-4|-|TRBJ2-2
CASSLIGLLFRDRGENTGELFF
>TRBV29-1|many|TRBJ1-4
CSVVEGSNEKLFF
>TRBV4-2|-|TRBJ2-2
CASRGQGKIGELFF
>TRBV28|few|TRBJ1-3
CASRSDAYSGNTIYF
>TRBV9|-|TRBJ2-5
CASSVADDGSGETQYF
>TRBV5-1|-|TRBJ2-5
CASSTDRREETQYF
>TRBV3-1|-|TRBJ2-5
CASSQALAAETQYF
>TRBV20-1|once|TRBJ2-7
CSASTGQGYEQYF
>TRBV18|-|TRBJ2-5
CASSPQPAGGHETQYF
>TRBV28|many|TRBJ2-3
CASSPGLMSSPDTQYF
>TRBV6-1|many|TRBJ2-5
CASNHGRTLGGAQYF
>TRBV5-6|-|TRBJ2-7
CASSPRGQSYEQYF
>TRBV7-2|-|TRBJ2-4
CASSLTGQLLAKNIQYF
>TRBV5-6|-|TRBJ2-5
CASSLRQLEETQYF
>TRBV7-9|-|TRBJ1-2
CASSLEFLDYGYTF
>TRBV28|few|TRBJ2-3
CAVSPSGQGTEDTQYF
>TRBV20-1|many|TRBJ2-6
CSATGTGFSSGANVLTF
>TRBV11-3|-|TRBJ2-1
CASSLRDTGEQFF
>TRBV12-3/TRBV12-4|-|TRBJ2-1
CASTFSYNEQFF
>TRBV18|few|TRBJ2-7
CASSPPIRPNQVYEQYF
>TRBV7-9|many|TRBJ1-2
CASVEAGANYGYTF
>TRBV7-2|many|TRBJ2-2
CASSLVENPNTGELFF
>TRBV12-3/TRBV12-4|-|TRBJ2-2
CASSFGGGLDTGELFF
>TRBV6-5|many|TRBJ1-1
CASSFPGQGGRAFF
>TRBV2|-|TRBJ2-3
CASSLTRTDTQYF
>TRBV28|many|TRBJ1-1
CASSLWAGRDMNTEAFF
>TRBV27|-|TRBJ2-1
CASSTENNEQFF
>TRBV11-2|many|TRBJ1-5
CASVVPLSNQPQHF
>TRBV7-8|-|TRBJ2-7
CAVAGAGDEQYF
>TRBV10-3|many|TRBJ1-1
CAISDRQGTEAFF
>TRBV28|many|TRBJ1-5
CASSATGGNNQPQHF
>TRBV6-5|many|TRBJ2-4
CASSYSSATGGDGFSKNIQYF
>TRBV12-3/TRBV12-4|many|TRBJ1-2
CASSNTNYGYTF
>TRBV29-1|few|TRBJ2-7
CSVEQGLGEQYF
>TRBV7-2|-|TRBJ2-1
CASTEVRRGEQFF
>TRBV27|-|TRBJ2-7
CASSLSGSVHEQYF
>TRBV28|many|TRBJ1-5
CASSSIHSNQPQHF
>TRBV4-1|-|TRBJ1-4
CASSRSHNPLREKLFF
>TRBV30|many|TRBJ2-7
CAGNREATTYEQYF
>TRBV20-1|-|TRBJ2-1
CSGGYPYNEQFF